The rows below give T cell receptor beta chains drawn from one sample of a study of shared clonotypes between healthy human individuals. Data came from immunoSEQ multiplex PCR; TCRdb stores just in-frame clones and leaves some out. The sample includes around 1.1 million clones, roughly 74% of them seen just once. The sample taken for sequencing was memory CD4+ T cells from PBMCs. The receptors were sampled from a man younger than 35 in good health. Some clones in this sample may be carry-over from other donors' samples. CDR3s include the opening cysteine and the closing phenylalanine or tryptophan. A D gene is named only where the DNA matches it firmly. Size tells how often a clone was seen (once, few, many) or the class of an expanded clone, and some rows leave it out.

>TRBJ1-1|-|TRBV7-9|-
TGTGCCAGCAGCTTATGGGGGCTGGCCACTGAAGCTTTCTTT
CASSLWGLATEAFF
>TRBJ2-3|-|TRBV5-1|-
TGCGCCAGCAGCTTGGCGGGGGCAGATACGCAGTATTTT
CASSLAGADTQYF
>TRBJ1-1|-|TRBV28|-
TGTGCCAGCACGGGATGGACTGAAGCTTTCTTT
CASTGWTEAFF
>TRBJ2-6|-|TRBV6-1|-
TGTGCCAGCAGGATAGGGAACTCTGGGGCCAACGTCCTGACTTTC
CASRIGNSGANVLTF
>TRBJ1-5|-|TRBV7-3|-
TGTGCCAGCAGCTTAGCACAGCCCAATCAGCCCCAGCATTTT
CASSLAQPNQPQHF
>TRBJ2-5|TRBD2|TRBV7-9|-
TGTGCCAGCAGCTTACACGGGGGGGAAGAGACCCAGTACTTC
CASSLHGGEETQYF
>TRBJ1-3|-|TRBV5-4|few
TGTGCCAGCAGCTTGGACCCGAGCGAAGGAAACACCATATATTTT
CASSLDPSEGNTIYF
>TRBJ2-7|-|TRBV7-9|-
TGTGCCAGCAGCTTAGCCCAGTCGACAGCCTACGAGCAGTACTTC
CASSLAQSTAYEQYF
>TRBJ1-5|-|TRBV15|-
TGTGCCACCAGCATGCGGACGGGGGGCCCGAATCAGCCCCAGCATTTT
CATSMRTGGPNQPQHF
>TRBJ2-1|-|TRBV10-3|-
TGTGCCATCAGTGAGCCGCAGACAGGTTCCTCTTGGAATGAGCAGTTCTTC
CAISEPQTGSSWNEQFF
>TRBJ2-5|-|TRBV28|-
TGTGCCAGCAGTCCCTCTCAAGGGACCCAGTACTTC
CASSPSQGTQYF
>TRBJ1-4|-|TRBV11-2|-
TGTGCCAGCAGCTTAGACCCGTGGCAGGGGAGTGAAAAACTGTTTTTT
CASSLDPWQGSEKLFF
>TRBJ2-2|-|TRBV11-3|-
TGTGCCAGCAGCTCACAGGGTCGAGACACCGGGGAGCTGTTTTTT
CASSSQGRDTGELFF
>TRBJ1-2|-|TRBV6-1|-
TGTGCCAGCAGTGGTTTTCTGGGGGCGAATGGCTACACCTTC
CASSGFLGANGYTF
>TRBJ2-7|TRBD1|TRBV9|-
TGTGCCAGCAGCGCACAAGACAGGGGCTCTTACGAGCAGTACTTC
CASSAQDRGSYEQYF
>TRBJ1-5|-|TRBV28|-
TGTGCCAGCAGGGTCCTCGATCAGCCCCAGCATTTT
CASRVLDQPQHF
>TRBJ2-1|-|TRBV2|-
TGTGCCAGCAGTGAAGCTAGAACTCATGACAATGAGCAGTTCTTC
CASSEARTHDNEQFF
>TRBJ2-1|-|TRBV10-1|-
TGCGCCAGCAGTGTGGGGTCCTACAATGAGCAGTTCTTC
CASSVGSYNEQFF
>TRBJ2-7|-|TRBV5-1|-
TGTGCCAGCAGCTCAACAGGGCGGTGGGAGCAGTACTTC
CASSSTGRWEQYF
>TRBJ2-3|-|TRBV5-1|-
TGCGCCAGCAGCTTGACGCTAGGAAGCGGCACAGATACGCAGTATTTT
CASSLTLGSGTDTQYF
>TRBJ1-2|-|TRBV5-4|once
TGTGCCAGCAGCTCCCGGGACAACTATGGCTACACCTTC
CASSSRDNYGYTF
>TRBJ1-2|TRBD1|TRBV27|-
TGTGCCAGCAAGGGTCTTGGGGACAGGGGGATCTATGGCTACACCTTC
CASKGLGDRGIYGYTF
>TRBJ2-3|-|TRBV5-6|-
TGTGCCAGCAGCTTACTAGGCACAGATACGCAGTATTTT
CASSLLGTDTQYF
>TRBJ2-1|-|TRBV6-5|few
TGTGCCAGCAGTTACTCGGGGCTAGAGAACTACAATGAGCAGTTCTTC
CASSYSGLENYNEQFF
>TRBJ2-1|-|TRBV5-4|-
TGTGCCAGCAGCCGGACTACCTCCTACAATGAGCAGTTCTTC
CASSRTTSYNEQFF
>TRBJ1-2|-|TRBV5-1|-
TGCGCCAGCAGCTACGGAGGGCCCTATGGCTACACCTTC
CASSYGGPYGYTF
>TRBJ2-4|-|TRBV7-9|few
TGTGCCAGCAGCTTAGGTGTGGGTTTAGCCAAAAACATTCAGTACTTC
CASSLGVGLAKNIQYF
>TRBJ2-3|TRBD2|TRBV29-1|-
TGCAGCGTTGCTAGCGGATCTAGCACAGATACGCAGTATTTT
CSVASGSSTDTQYF
>TRBJ2-5|-|TRBV9|-
TGTGCCAGCAGCGTACACGATCAAGAGACCCAGTACTTC
CASSVHDQETQYF
>TRBJ1-1|-|TRBV28|-
TGTGCCAGCAGTTTATGGCAGGGAGGGGGGACGAACACTGAAGCTTTCTTT
CASSLWQGGGTNTEAFF
>TRBJ2-3|TRBD2|TRBV5-3|-
TGTGCCAGAAGCCTTAACGGGACTAGCGGCACAGATACGCAGTATTTT
CARSLNGTSGTDTQYF
>TRBJ1-1|-|TRBV2|-
TGTGCCAGCGTTGGGTGGGGGACTGAAGCTTTCTTT
CASVGWGTEAFF
>TRBJ2-3|-|TRBV19|-
TGTGCCAGTAGCCCTACAGGGGATACGCAGTATTTT
CASSPTGDTQYF
>TRBJ2-2|-|TRBV1|-
TGCACCAGCAGCCTCGCGGCCGGGACGGGAAACACCGGGGAGCTGTTTTTT
CTSSLAAGTGNTGELFF
>TRBJ1-5|-|TRBV28|-
TGTGCCAGCAGTCCCCGGAGGGAGGGGTGGATCCAGCCCCAGCATTTT
CASSPRREGWIQPQHF
>TRBJ1-1|TRBD1|TRBV10-3|-
TGTGCCACAACGACAGGGATGAACACTGAAGCTTTCTTT
CATTTGMNTEAFF
>TRBJ2-1|TRBD2|TRBV28|-
TGTGCCAGCACCGGGGCGGCTAGCGGGAGTAATGAGCAGTTCTTC
CASTGAASGSNEQFF
>TRBJ1-1|-|TRBV19|-
TGTGCCAGTAGGAGGCAGCCGAACACTGAAGCTTTCTTT
CASRRQPNTEAFF
>TRBJ2-3|TRBD1|TRBV5-6|-
TGTGCCAGCAGCTTGTATACGGGACAGGGGCAGTATTTT
CASSLYTGQGQYF
>TRBJ2-5|-|TRBV19|once
TGTGCCAGTAGTATGGGACGCACTCAACCGACCCAGTACTTC
CASSMGRTQPTQYF
>TRBJ1-4|-|TRBV27|-
TGTGCCAGCAGGACCGTGCAGGGCGATACGACTAATGAAAAACTGTTTTTT
CASRTVQGDTTNEKLFF
>TRBJ2-7|-|TRBV5-4|-
TGTGCCAGCAGCTCGGACTCTTACGAGCAGTACTTC
CASSSDSYEQYF
>TRBJ1-2|TRBD1|TRBV9|-
TGTGCCAGCAGCCCACGGGACAGCAGAAATGGCTACACCTTC
CASSPRDSRNGYTF
>TRBJ2-1|TRBD2|TRBV5-1|-
TGCGCCAGCAGCTCCTCTAGCGGGAGCAATGAGCAGTTCTTC
CASSSSSGSNEQFF
>TRBJ1-1|TRBD1|TRBV30|-
TGTGCCTGGAGTGTGGGATTACAGGGGCCGGAAGCTTTCTTT
CAWSVGLQGPEAFF
>TRBJ2-5|-|TRBV5-4|-
TGTGCCAGCATGTGGCGGCCACGAGAGACCCAGTACTTC
CASMWRPRETQYF
>TRBJ2-7|TRBD2|TRBV4-1|-
TGCGCCAGCAGCCAACTAGCGGTCTCCGTCTACGAGCAGTACTTC
CASSQLAVSVYEQYF
>TRBJ2-5|-|TRBV5-4|-
TGTGCCAGCAGCTTGGGGGGGGCCTCGCGGCAAGAGACCCAGTACTTC
CASSLGGASRQETQYF
>TRBJ2-1|TRBD2|TRBV27|-
TGTGCCAGCAGTTTGGTTACTAGCGGGAGGCCTATACTGCTCCCCTACAATGAGCAGTTCTTC
CASSLVTSGRPILLPYNEQFF